This T cell receptor beta chain was identified in a study of T cells in localized non-small cell lung cancer. Sequencing was performed with immunoSEQ multiplex PCR; in TCRdb, only in-frame clones are kept and a portion is missing. The sample yields more than 8,000 clones, roughly 89% seen once. This CDR3 comprises 15 residues. Germline CDR1 is KGHSH and CDR2 is LQKENI. The V gene end was trimmed by 0 bases and the J gene end by 3 bases; junction bases not matched to a gene: 3. The receptor was isolated from an older female donor with stage II squamous cell lung carcinoma. This sample comprised peripheral blood, obtained before any cancer treatment. V usage is TRBV18 and J usage is TRBJ2-3; 7 bases agree with TRBD1. The CDR3 region has the DNA TGTGCCAGCTCACCACCGACAGGGTTTACAGATACGCAGTATTTT. This sequence encodes CASSPPTGFTDTQYF.